These 16 T cell receptor beta chains were all obtained from the same sample, sequenced in a study of tumor and adjacent non-tumor tissue in lung cancer. The template was RNA from unsorted bulk tissue. Three rounds of nested PCR, following a modified ARM-PCR protocol, produced the TCRbeta library. TCRdb reprocessed the multiplex PCR reads via MiXCR and lists one record per CDR3 protein. Of about 200,000 distinct CDR3 sequences detected, around 71% appear once; the ten largest clones hold approximately 25%. Sample: lung tumor tissue. These receptor sequences come from a man in his 60s with non-small cell lung cancer.

With regard to this clonotype: A much larger clone lies a single base off, so this may be a read error. Because the CDR3 is missing its conserved closing phenylalanine or tryptophan, this is likely a read error. The chain combines TRBV29-1 with TRBJ2-3, with TRBD1 matching 8 bases. CDR3 length: 15 amino acids. V shed 5 bases, J shed 0 bases, and the junction held 7 bases outside the gene matches. CDR1 and CDR2 (germline): SQVTM, ANQGSEA. CDR3 DNA: TGCAGCGTTAGGACAGGGCGCCCTAGCACAGATACGCAGTATCTT. Its translation: CSVRTGRPSTDTQYL.

Turning to this clonotype: This may be a read error: a much more frequent sequence differs by one nucleotide. The chain employs TRBV20-1 and TRBJ2-3, with D perhaps TRBD2 (5 bases). The CDR3 consists of 16 residues. In germline, CDR1 is DFQATT, CDR2 SNEGSKA (reference sequence). CDR3 protein: CSTRDWSQAGTDTQYF. CDR3 DNA: TGCAGTACTAGAGATTGGAGCCAGGCTGGCACAGATACGCAGTATTTT.

This chain uses TRBV24-1 with TRBJ2-3; 7 nucleotides match TRBD2. Germline trimming cut 6 bases from V and 2 bases from J; bases unmatched to any gene: 10. Germline V lookup: CDR1 KGHDR, CDR2 SFDVKD. There are 16 residues in the CDR3. The DNA of the CDR3 is TGTGCCACCAGTTCCATTCAAGCGGGGTACACAGATACGCAGTATTTT. Residues: CATSSIQAGYTDTQYF.

This clonotype occurred a few times. This may come from a read error, since a much larger clone is one base off. This chain joins TRBV20-1 and TRBJ2-5; D possibly corresponds to TRBD2 (6 bases). The CDR3 has 13 residues. Germline CDR1 reads DFQATT; CDR2 reads SNEGSKA (reference sequence). The CDR3 region is CNASGLIQETQYF. The CDR3, as DNA: TGCAATGCCAGCGGACTAATCCAAGAGACCCAGTACTTC.

The genes are TRBV12-3 or TRBV12-4 and TRBJ1-5, with 7 bases that match TRBD1. With 5 bases clipped from V and 6 bases from J, the junction kept 10 bases outside the gene matches. This CDR3 comprises 15 residues. In DNA form, the CDR3 reads TGTGCCAGCAGTCCGAGACAGGGTTTAAGTCAGCCCCAGCATTTT. It yields the protein CASSPRQGLSQPQHF.

This clonotype came up a few times. This may be a read error, as it is one base from a much larger clone. The J gene is TRBJ2-7, the V gene TRBV5-4; 8 bases match TRBD2. The germline V gene encodes CDR1 SGHNT and CDR2 YYREEE (reference sequence). This CDR3 has 15 amino acids. The CDR3 region has the DNA TGTGGCAGCAGCACGTATAGCGGGAACTACTACGAGCAGTACTTC. It yields the protein CGSSTYSGNYYEQYF. Together with reference TRBV5-4 and TRBJ2-7, the CDR3 gives the full variable domain: ETGVTQSPTHLIKTRGQQVTLRCSSQSGHNTVSWYQQALGQGPQFIFQYYREEENGRGNFPPRFSGLQFPNYSSELNVNALELDDSALYLCGSSTYSGNYYEQYFGPGTRLTVT.

As regards this clonotype: The CDR3 does not end in the conserved phenylalanine or tryptophan, so this is likely a read error. This chain uses TRBV20-1 with TRBJ1-1; no definite D call. Looked up from germline, CDR1 is DFQATT and CDR2 is SNEGSKA (reference sequence). Trimming pared 0 bases from V and 1 base from J, leaving 12 bases between. This CDR3 is 15 amino acids long. The CDR3 DNA follows: TGCAGTGCTAGAGACCAGCCCATGTCGAACACTGAAGCTTTCTCT. Translated: CSARDQPMSNTEAFS.

As regards this clonotype: Since a much larger clone is just one base distant, this may be a read error. The chain's CDR3 is CSVRDPGASSYNEQFF. CDR3 coding DNA: TGCAGTGTTAGAGACCCGGGAGCCAGCTCCTACAATGAGCAGTTCTTC. The chain carries TRBV20-1 and TRBJ2-1, with D perhaps TRBD2 (6 bases). CDR1 and CDR2 (germline): DFQATT, SNEGSKA (reference sequence). The CDR3 has 16 residues.

The V call is TRBV11-2, the J call TRBJ2-3, with 11 nucleotides matching TRBD2. Looked up from germline, CDR1 is SGHAT and CDR2 is FQNNGV. Trimming at V came to 7 bases and at J to 12 bases, leaving 12 bases not matched to a gene. The length of the CDR3 is 14 residues. This CDR3 is CASNFLAGGIQQYF. CDR3 nucleotides: TGTGCCAGCAACTTTCTAGCGGGGGGCATTCAACAGTATTTT.

This clonotype was picked up one time. Written as DNA, the CDR3 is TGTGCCAGCAGTTTATTGGCTCGGGCAGCCTACAATGAGCAGTTCTTC. This gives the protein CASSLLARAAYNEQFF. The chain is built from TRBV27 and TRBJ2-1; D unresolved. The CDR3 is 16 amino acids. CDR1 and CDR2 from the germline V gene are MNHEY and SMNVEV (reference sequence). Trimming took off 1 base at V and 2 bases at J, with 12 bases between the two ends.

About this clonotype: Germline and junction disagree at one end, which may indicate a read error. The V and J genes are TRBV5-6 and TRBJ1-2, with D maybe TRBD1 (5 bases). This CDR3 has 15 amino acids. Germline V CDR1 and CDR2: SGHDT, YYEEEE. CDR3: CASSQNPTENYVYTF. The CDR3 coding sequence is TGTGCCAGCAGCCAGAACCCGACAGAAAACTATGTCTACACCTTC. Filled out from reference TRBV5-6 and TRBJ1-2, the complete variable domain reads DAGVTQSPTHLIKTRGQQVTLRCSPKSGHDTVSWYQQALGQGPQFIFQYYEEEERQRGNFPDRFSGHQFPNYSSELNVNALLLGDSALYLCASSQNPTENYVYTFGSGTRLTVV.

About this clonotype itself: A much larger clone lies one base from this, so it may be a read error. This sequence joins TRBV6-5 and TRBJ1-3, with D uncertain. Germline CDR1 and CDR2: MNHEY and SVGAGI. The CDR3 has 14 residues. The CDR3 DNA follows: TGTGTCAGCAGTTACGACGGAACTGGAAACACCATATATTTT. It is translated as CVSSYDGTGNTIYF.

This clonotype occurred many times. V and J are TRBV11-3 and TRBJ2-1, with a weak D call TRBD2 (6 bases). Trimming stripped 1 base from V and 5 bases from J, with 9 bases between. The CDR3 totals 14 residues. Per the germline V gene, CDR1 is SGHNT and CDR2 is YENEEA. Here the CDR3 reads CASSLGGKNNEQFF. CDR3 sequence (DNA): TGTGCCAGCAGCTTAGGCGGGAAAAACAATGAGCAGTTCTTC. Complete variable domain (other parts from reference TRBV11-3 and TRBJ2-1): EAGVVQSPRYKIIEKKQPVAFWCNPISGHNTLYWYLQNLGQGPELLIRYENEEAVDDSQLPKDRFSAERLKGVDSTLKIQPAELGDSAVYLCASSLGGKNNEQFFGPGTRLTVL.

This clonotype came up many times. V and J are TRBV29-1 and TRBJ2-3, with a possible D match to TRBD1 (5 bases). In germline, CDR1 is SQVTM, CDR2 ANQGSEA. The CDR3 spans 12 residues. With 1 base removed from V and 7 bases from J, the gap between germline ends came to 9 bases. In DNA, the CDR3 is TGCAGCGTTGAAGTAGCAGGGAATACGCAGTATTTT. Amino acid sequence: CSVEVAGNTQYF.

This clonotype appeared a few times. The V call is TRBV20-1, the J call TRBJ1-2; D gene unclear. Germline values: CDR1 DFQATT, CDR2 SNEGSKA (reference sequence). V was clipped by 1 base and J by 7 bases, with 10 bases between them. The CDR3 spans 12 residues. For the CDR3, the DNA is TGCAGTGCTAGAGGCTACCGGGGTGGCTACACCTTC. Translating it yields CSARGYRGGYTF.

CDR3 sequence: CASKPAGGGYEQYF. DNA of the CDR3: TGCGCCAGCAAGCCAGCAGGGGGGGGCTACGAGCAGTACTTC. This chain uses TRBV4-1 with TRBJ2-7, with D tentatively TRBD1 or TRBD2 (7 bases each). The CDR3 is made up of 14 amino acids. CDR1 is MGHRA, CDR2 YSYEKL, per germline. V was shortened by 7 bases and J by 3 bases, with 16 bases between the two germline ends.